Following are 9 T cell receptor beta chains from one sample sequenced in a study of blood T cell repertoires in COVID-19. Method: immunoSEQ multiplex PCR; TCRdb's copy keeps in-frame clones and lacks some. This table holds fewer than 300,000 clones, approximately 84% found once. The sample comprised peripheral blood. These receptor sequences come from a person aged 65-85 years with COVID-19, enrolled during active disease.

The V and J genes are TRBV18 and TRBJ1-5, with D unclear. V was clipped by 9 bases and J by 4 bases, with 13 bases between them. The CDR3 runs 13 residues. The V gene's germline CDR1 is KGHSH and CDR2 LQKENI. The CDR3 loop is CASLGGRNQPQHF. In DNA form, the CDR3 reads TGTGCCAGTCTCGGAGGGCGAAATCAGCCCCAGCATTTT.

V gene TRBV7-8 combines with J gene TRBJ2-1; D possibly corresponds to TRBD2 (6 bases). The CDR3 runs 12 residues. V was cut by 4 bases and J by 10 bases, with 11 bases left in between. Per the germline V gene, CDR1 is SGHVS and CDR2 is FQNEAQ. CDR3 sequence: CASSSGLEEQFF. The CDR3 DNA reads TGTGCCAGCAGCTCGGGACTGGAAGAGCAGTTCTTC.

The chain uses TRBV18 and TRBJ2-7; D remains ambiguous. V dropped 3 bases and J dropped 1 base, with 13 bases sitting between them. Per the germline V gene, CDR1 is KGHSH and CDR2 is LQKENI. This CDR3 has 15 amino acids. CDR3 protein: CASSPRQVSSYEQYF. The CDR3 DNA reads TGTGCCAGCTCACCGCGACAAGTTTCTTCCTACGAGCAGTACTTC.

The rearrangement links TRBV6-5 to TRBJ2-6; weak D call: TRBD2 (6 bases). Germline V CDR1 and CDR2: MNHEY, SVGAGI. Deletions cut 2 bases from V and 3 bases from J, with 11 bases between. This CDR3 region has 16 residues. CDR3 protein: CASSYDWGVGANVLTF. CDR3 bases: TGTGCCAGCAGTTACGATTGGGGGGTTGGGGCCAACGTCCTGACTTTC.

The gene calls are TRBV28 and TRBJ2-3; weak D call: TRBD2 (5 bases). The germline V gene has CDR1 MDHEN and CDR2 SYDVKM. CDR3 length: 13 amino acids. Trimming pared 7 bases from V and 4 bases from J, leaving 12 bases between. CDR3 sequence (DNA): TGTGCCAGCAAAGAGGGTAGCGCAGATACGCAGTATTTT. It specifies CASKEGSADTQYF.

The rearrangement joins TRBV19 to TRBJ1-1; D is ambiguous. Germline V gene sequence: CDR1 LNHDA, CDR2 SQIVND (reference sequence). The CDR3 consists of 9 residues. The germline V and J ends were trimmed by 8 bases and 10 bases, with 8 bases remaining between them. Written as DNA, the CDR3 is TGTGCCAGTGGCGAGGGAGCTTTCTTT. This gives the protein CASGEGAFF. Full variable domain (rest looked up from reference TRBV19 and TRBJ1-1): DGGITQSPKYLFRKEGQNVTLSCEQNLNHDAMYWYRQDPGQGLRLIYYSQIVNDFQKGDIAEGYSVSREKKESFPLTVTSAQKNPTAFYLCASGEGAFFGQGTRLTVV.

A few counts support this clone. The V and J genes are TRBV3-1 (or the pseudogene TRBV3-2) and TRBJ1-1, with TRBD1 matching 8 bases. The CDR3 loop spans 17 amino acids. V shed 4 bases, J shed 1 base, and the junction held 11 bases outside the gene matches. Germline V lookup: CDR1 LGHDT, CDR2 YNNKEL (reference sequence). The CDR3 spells CASSLQPGGAGNTEAFF. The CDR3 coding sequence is TGTGCCAGCAGCCTCCAACCAGGGGGCGCGGGGAACACTGAAGCTTTCTTT.

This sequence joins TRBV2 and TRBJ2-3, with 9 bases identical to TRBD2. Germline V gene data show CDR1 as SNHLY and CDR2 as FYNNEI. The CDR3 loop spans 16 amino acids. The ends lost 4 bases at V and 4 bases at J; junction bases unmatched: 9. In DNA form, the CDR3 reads TGTGCCAGCAGTGCTATGGGTAGCGGGGGCCCAGATACGCAGTATTTT. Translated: CASSAMGSGGPDTQYF.

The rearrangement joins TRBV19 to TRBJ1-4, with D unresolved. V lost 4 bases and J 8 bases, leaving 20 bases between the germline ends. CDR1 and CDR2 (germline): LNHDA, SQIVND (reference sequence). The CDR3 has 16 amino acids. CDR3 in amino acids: CASSTSRFRSGEKLFF. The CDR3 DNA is TGTGCCAGTAGTACCTCTAGATTTCGAAGCGGGGAAAAACTGTTTTTT.